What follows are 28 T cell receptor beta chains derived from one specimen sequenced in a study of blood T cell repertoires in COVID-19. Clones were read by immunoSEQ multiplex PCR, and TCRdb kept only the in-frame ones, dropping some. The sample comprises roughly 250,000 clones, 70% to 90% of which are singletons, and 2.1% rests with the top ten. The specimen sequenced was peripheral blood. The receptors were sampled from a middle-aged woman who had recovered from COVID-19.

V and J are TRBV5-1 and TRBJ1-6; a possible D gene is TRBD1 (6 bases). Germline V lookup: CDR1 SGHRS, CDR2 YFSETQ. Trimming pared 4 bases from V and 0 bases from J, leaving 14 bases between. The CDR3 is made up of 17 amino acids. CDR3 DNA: TGCGCCAGCAGCGTAGGACAGCCGAGCTCCTATAATTCACCCCTCCACTTT. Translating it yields CASSVGQPSSYNSPLHF.

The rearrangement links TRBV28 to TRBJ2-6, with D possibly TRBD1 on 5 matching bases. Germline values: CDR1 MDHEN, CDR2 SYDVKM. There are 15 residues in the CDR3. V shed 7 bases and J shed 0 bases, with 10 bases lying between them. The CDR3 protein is CASTTGSSGANVLTF. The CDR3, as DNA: TGTGCCAGCACAACAGGTTCCTCTGGGGCCAACGTCCTGACTTTC.

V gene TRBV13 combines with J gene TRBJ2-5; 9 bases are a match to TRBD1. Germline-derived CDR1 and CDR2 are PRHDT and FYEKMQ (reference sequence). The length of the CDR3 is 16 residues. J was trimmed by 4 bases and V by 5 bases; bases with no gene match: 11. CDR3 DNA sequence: TGTGCCAGCAGCCAACCGACAGGGGGTCCGGGAGAGACCCAGTACTTC. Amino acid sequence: CASSQPTGGPGETQYF.

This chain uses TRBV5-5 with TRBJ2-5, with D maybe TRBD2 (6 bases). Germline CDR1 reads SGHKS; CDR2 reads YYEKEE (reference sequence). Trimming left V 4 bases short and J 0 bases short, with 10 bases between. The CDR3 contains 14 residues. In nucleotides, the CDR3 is TGTGCCAGCAGCCCCCGGGACTACCAAGAGACCCAGTACTTC. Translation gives CASSPRDYQETQYF.

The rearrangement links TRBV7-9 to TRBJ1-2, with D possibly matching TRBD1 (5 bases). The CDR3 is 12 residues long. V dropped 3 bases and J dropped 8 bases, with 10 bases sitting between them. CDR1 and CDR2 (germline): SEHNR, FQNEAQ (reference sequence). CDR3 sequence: CASSLGQGGYTF. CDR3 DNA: TGTGCCAGCAGCTTGGGGCAGGGAGGCTACACCTTC. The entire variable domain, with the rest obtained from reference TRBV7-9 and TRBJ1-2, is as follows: DTGVSQNPRHKITKRGQNVTFRCDPISEHNRLYWYRQTLGQGPEFLTYFQNEAQLEKSRLLSDRFSAERPKGSFSTLEIQRTEQGDSAMYLCASSLGQGGYTFGSGTRLTVV.

The CDR3 loop reads CASSSRVGGTIYF. As DNA, the CDR3 is TGTGCCAGCAGCTCCCGGGTCGGGGGCACCATATATTTT. The chain couples TRBV6-5 to TRBJ1-3, with a possible D match to TRBD1 (5 bases). The CDR3 runs 13 residues. Germline-derived CDR1 and CDR2 are MNHEY and SVGAGI. V was shortened by 6 bases and J by 9 bases, with 15 bases between the two germline ends.

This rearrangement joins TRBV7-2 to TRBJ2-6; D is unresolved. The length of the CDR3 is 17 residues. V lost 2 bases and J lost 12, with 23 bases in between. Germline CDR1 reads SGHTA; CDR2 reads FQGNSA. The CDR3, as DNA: TGTGCCAGCAGCTTACGCCTACAAGGCTCCGGATCAGGCGTCCTGACTTTC. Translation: CASSLRLQGSGSGVLTF.

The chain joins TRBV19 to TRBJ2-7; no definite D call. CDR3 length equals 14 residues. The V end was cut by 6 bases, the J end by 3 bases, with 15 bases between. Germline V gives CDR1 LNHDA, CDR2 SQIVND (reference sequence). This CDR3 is CASSPTYTNYEQYF. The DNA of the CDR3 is TGTGCCAGTAGCCCGACTTATACGAACTACGAGCAGTACTTC.

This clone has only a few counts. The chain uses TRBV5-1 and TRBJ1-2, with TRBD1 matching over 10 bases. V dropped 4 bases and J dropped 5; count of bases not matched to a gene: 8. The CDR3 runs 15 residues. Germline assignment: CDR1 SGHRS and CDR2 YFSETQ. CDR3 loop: CASSPRQGALYGYTF. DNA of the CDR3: TGCGCCAGCAGCCCGAGACAGGGGGCGTTATATGGCTACACCTTC.

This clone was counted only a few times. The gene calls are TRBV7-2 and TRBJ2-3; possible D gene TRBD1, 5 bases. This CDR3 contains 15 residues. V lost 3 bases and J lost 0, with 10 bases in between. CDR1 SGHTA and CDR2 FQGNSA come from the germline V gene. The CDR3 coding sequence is TGTGCCAGCAGCTTCGGACACCCAAGCACAGATACGCAGTATTTT. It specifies CASSFGHPSTDTQYF. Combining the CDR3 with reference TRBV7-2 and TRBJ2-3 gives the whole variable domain GAGVSQSPSNKVTEKGKDVELRCDPISGHTALYWYRQSLGQGLEFLIYFQGNSAPDKSGLPSDRFSAERTGGSVSTLTIQRTQQEDSAVYLCASSFGHPSTDTQYFGPGTRLTVL.

The CDR3 DNA sequence: TGTGCCACAGGGAGCCCCCCGACAGATACGCAGTATTTT. Residues: CATGSPPTDTQYF. This chain connects TRBV24-1 to TRBJ2-3, with a tentative D call TRBD2 (5 bases). Trimming left V 10 bases short and J 3 bases short, with 13 bases between. CDR1 is KGHDR and CDR2 is SFDVKD in the germline V gene. This CDR3 is built from 13 residues.

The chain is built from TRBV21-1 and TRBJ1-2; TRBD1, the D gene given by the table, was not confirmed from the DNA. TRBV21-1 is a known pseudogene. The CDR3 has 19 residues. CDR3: CASSIAILRTGEYTYGYTF. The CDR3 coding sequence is TGTGCCAGCAGCATAGCCATTCTCAGGACAGGGGAGTATACTTATGGCTACACCTTC.

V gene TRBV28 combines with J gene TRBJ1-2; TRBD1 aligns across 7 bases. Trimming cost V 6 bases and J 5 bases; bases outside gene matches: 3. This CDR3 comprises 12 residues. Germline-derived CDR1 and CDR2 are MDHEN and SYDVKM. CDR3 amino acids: CASRGQLYGYTF. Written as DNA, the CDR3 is TGTGCCAGCAGGGGACAGCTTTATGGCTACACCTTC.

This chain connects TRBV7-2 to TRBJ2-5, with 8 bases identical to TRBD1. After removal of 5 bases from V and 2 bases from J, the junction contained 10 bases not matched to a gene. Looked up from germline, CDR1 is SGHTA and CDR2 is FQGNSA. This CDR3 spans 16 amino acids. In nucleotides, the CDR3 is TGTGCCAGCAGCCCCCGGACAGGGAAGGGGCAAGAGACCCAGTACTTC. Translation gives CASSPRTGKGQETQYF.

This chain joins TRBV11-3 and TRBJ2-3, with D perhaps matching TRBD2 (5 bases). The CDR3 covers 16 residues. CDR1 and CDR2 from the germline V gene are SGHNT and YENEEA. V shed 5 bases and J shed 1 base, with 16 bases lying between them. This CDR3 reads CASSPAYRGGTDTQYF. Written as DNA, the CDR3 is TGTGCCAGCAGCCCCGCCTATCGGGGAGGCACAGATACGCAGTATTTT.

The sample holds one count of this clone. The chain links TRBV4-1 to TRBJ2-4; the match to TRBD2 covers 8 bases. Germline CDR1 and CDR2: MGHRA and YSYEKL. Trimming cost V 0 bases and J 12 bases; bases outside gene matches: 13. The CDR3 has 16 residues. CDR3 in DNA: TGCGCCAGCAGCCAAGATCCCTTATCACGGGGGGGAGCTCAGTACTTC. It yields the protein CASSQDPLSRGGAQYF.

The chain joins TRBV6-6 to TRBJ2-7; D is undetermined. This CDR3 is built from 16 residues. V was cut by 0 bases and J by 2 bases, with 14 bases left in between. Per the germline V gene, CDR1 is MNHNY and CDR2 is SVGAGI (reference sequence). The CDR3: CASSYSPGLEAYEQYF. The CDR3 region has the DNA TGTGCCAGCAGTTACTCGCCGGGTTTAGAGGCCTACGAGCAGTACTTC.

This chain's CDR3 is CASSFEGGGIYEQYF. The CDR3 nucleotides are TGTGCCAGCAGCTTTGAGGGTGGCGGGATTTACGAGCAGTACTTC. V gene TRBV5-5 combines with J gene TRBJ2-7; possible D gene TRBD2, 6 bases. The CDR3 is 15 residues long. Germline V gene data show CDR1 as SGHKS and CDR2 as YYEKEE (reference sequence). Deletions cut 2 bases from V and 4 bases from J, with 16 bases between. Full variable domain (outside the CDR3, taken from reference TRBV5-5 and TRBJ2-7): DAGVTQSPTHLIKTRGQQVTLRCSPISGHKSVSWYQQVLGQGPQFIFQYYEKEERGRGNFPDRFSARQFPNYSSELNVNALLLGDSALYLCASSFEGGGIYEQYFGPGTRLTVT.

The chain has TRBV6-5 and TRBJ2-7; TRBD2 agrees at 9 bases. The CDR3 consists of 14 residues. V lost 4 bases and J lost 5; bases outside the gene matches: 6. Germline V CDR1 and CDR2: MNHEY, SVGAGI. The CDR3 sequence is CASSSAGGRDEQYF. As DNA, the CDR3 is TGTGCCAGCAGTTCAGCGGGGGGCCGCGACGAGCAGTACTTC.

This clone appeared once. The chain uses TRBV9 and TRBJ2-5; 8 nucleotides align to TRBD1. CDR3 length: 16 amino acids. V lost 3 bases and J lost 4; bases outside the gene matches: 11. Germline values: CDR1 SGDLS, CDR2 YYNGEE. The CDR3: CASSGGTGLTGETQYF. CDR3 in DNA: TGTGCCAGCAGCGGGGGGACAGGACTCACGGGAGAGACCCAGTACTTC.

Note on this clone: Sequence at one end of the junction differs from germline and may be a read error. The CDR3 nucleotides are TGTGCCACCAGTGAGGGGACTAGCGGGAGTACGATCTTC. Amino acids: CATSEGTSGSTIF. The rearrangement uses TRBV24-1 and TRBJ2-1; 14 positions agree with TRBD2. The germline V gene encodes CDR1 KGHDR and CDR2 SFDVKD. The CDR3 length is 13 residues.

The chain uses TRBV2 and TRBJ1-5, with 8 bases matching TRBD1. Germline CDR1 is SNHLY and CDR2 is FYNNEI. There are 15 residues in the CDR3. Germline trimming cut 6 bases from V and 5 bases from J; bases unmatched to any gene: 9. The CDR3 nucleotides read TGTGCCAGCAGGGCCCGGACAGGGCTGTATCAGCCCCAGCATTTT. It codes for CASRARTGLYQPQHF.

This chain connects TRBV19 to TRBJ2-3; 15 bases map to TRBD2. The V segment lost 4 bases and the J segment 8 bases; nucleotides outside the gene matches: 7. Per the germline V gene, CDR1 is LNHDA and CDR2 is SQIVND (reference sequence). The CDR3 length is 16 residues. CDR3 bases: TGTGCCAGTAGTACCCCGGGACTAGCGGGAGGCGGTACGCAGTATTTT. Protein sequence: CASSTPGLAGGGTQYF.

The DNA for the CDR3 is TGTGCCAGCAGTGAACAGGGGATAAGCGGCTACACCTTC. This codes for CASSEQGISGYTF. V is TRBV6-1 and J is TRBJ1-2, with D possibly being TRBD1 (6 bases). V dropped 2 bases and J dropped 8 bases, with 12 bases sitting between them. This CDR3 has 13 residues. The germline gives CDR1 MNHNS, CDR2 SASEGT.

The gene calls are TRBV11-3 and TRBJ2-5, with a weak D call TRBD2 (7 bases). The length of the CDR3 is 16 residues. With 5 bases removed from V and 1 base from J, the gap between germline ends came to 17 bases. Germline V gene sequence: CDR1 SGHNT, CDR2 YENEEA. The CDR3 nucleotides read TGTGCCAGCAGCGGGGAGGGACACCTACTCCAAGAGACCCAGTACTTC. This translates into CASSGEGHLLQETQYF.

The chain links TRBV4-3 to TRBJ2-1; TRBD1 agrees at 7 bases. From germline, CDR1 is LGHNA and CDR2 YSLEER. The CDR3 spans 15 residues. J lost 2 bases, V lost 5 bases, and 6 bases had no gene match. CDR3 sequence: CASSDSGTAYNEQFF. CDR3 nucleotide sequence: TGCGCCAGCAGCGATTCAGGGACAGCCTACAATGAGCAGTTCTTC.

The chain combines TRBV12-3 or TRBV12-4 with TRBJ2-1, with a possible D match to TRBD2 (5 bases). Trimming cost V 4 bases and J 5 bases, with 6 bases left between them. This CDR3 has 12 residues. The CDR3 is CASSWENNEQFF. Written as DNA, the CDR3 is TGTGCCAGCAGTTGGGAGAACAATGAGCAGTTCTTC.

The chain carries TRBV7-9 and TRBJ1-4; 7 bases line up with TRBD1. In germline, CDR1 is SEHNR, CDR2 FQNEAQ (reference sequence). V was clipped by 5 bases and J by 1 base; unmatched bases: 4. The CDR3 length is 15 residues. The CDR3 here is CASSKTGLTNEKLFF. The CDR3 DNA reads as TGTGCCAGCAGCAAGACAGGGCTAACTAATGAAAAACTGTTTTTT.